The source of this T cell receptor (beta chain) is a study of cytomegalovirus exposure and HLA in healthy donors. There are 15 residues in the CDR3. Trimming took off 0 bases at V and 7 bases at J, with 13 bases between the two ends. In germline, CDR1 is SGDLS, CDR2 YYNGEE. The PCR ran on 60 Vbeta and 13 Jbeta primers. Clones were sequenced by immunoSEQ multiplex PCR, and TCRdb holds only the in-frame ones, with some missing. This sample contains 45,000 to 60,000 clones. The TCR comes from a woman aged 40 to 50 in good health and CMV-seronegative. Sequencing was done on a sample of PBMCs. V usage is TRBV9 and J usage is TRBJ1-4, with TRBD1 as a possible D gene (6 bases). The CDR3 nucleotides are TGTGCCAGCAGCGTAGGTTGGGGGCGCGCTGAAAAACTGTTTTTT. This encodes CASSVGWGRAEKLFF.